The 8 T cell receptor beta chains given below trace back to one sample, sequenced in a study of shared clonotypes between healthy human individuals. Only in-frame clones appear in the TCRdb table, and some are missing; sequencing was by immunoSEQ multiplex PCR. The sample includes roughly 1.5 million clones, 95% to 99% of them seen just once. The material sequenced was naive CD4+ T cells sorted from blood. Sample subset: CD45RA+ positively selected. All receptors derive from a man younger than 40 in good health.

This sequence joins TRBV9 and TRBJ2-2; D is ambiguous. The V end lost 2 bases, the J end lost 9 bases, and 14 bases lay between the germline ends. The CDR3 runs to 14 residues. Germline values: CDR1 SGDLS, CDR2 YYNGEE. As DNA, the CDR3 is TGTGCCAGCAGCGTCGACCGGGCCCATCGGGAGCTGTTTTTT. Amino acids: CASSVDRAHRELFF.

The CDR3 is CASSGPGQVKEKLFF. The CDR3 DNA follows: TGTGCCAGCAGTGGCCCGGGCCAGGTAAAGGAAAAACTGTTTTTT. The chain has TRBV6-6 and TRBJ1-4; D not resolved. The ends were cut back, 5 bases at V and 8 bases at J, with 18 bases in the middle. This CDR3 region has 15 residues. Germline-derived CDR1 and CDR2 are MNHNY and SVGAGI (reference sequence).

The chain recombines TRBV7-8 with TRBJ1-1; TRBD1 matches 8 bases. The V and J ends lost 1 base and 4 bases, in that order; junction bases with no gene match: 5. CDR3 length: 15 amino acids. Germline V gene lookup returns CDR1 SGHVS and CDR2 FQNEAQ. The CDR3 DNA is TGTGCCAGCAGCTTAGTGGACAGGGTTACCACTGAAGCTTTCTTT. Residues: CASSLVDRVTTEAFF. The full variable domain, rest sourced from reference TRBV7-8 and TRBJ1-1, is GAGVSQSPRYKVAKRGQDVALRCDPISGHVSLFWYQQALGQGPEFLTYFQNEAQLDKSGLPSDRFFAERPEGSVSTLKIQRTQQEDSAVYLCASSLVDRVTTEAFFGQGTRLTVV.

This chain links TRBV4-3 with TRBJ1-1; 7 bases fit TRBD1. The CDR3 length is 15 residues. Germline-derived CDR1 and CDR2 are LGHNA and YSLEER. V was clipped by 2 bases and J by 4 bases; unmatched bases: 7. The CDR3 loop reads CASSQILQGPTEAFF. For the CDR3, the DNA is TGCGCCAGCAGCCAAATTTTACAGGGGCCCACTGAAGCTTTCTTT.

This sequence joins TRBV13 and TRBJ2-7; D uncertain. V was cut by 4 bases and J by 4 bases, with 5 bases left in between. Germline-derived CDR1 and CDR2 are PRHDT and FYEKMQ (reference sequence). The CDR3 is made up of 11 amino acids. CDR3 loop: CASSYLYEQYF. CDR3 DNA: TGTGCCAGCAGCTACTTATACGAGCAGTACTTC. The whole variable domain, remainder taken from reference TRBV13 and TRBJ2-7, is AAGVIQSPRHLIKEKRETATLKCYPIPRHDTVYWYQQGPGQDPQFLISFYEKMQSDKGSIPDRFSAQQFSDYHSELNMSSLELGDSALYFCASSYLYEQYFGPGTRLTVT.

V and J are TRBV14 and TRBJ1-1, with D unclear. Trimming cost V 1 base and J 8 bases, with 11 bases left between them. The germline gives CDR1 SGHDN, CDR2 FVKESK. The CDR3 loop spans 13 amino acids. The CDR3 DNA follows: TGTGCCAGCAGCCAAGTAATTGGGCGCGAAGCTTTCTTT. Translating it yields CASSQVIGREAFF. The whole variable domain, remainder taken from reference TRBV14 and TRBJ1-1, is EAGVTQFPSHSVIEKGQTVTLRCDPISGHDNLYWYRRVMGKEIKFLLHFVKESKQDESGMPNNRFLAERTGGTYSTLKVQPAELEDSGVYFCASSQVIGREAFFGQGTRLTVV.

This clone was counted a single time. The V gene is TRBV9, the J gene TRBJ2-2; possible D gene TRBD2, 6 bases. Trimming pared 8 bases from V and 3 bases from J, leaving 20 bases between. The CDR3 is 16 residues long. CDR1 SGDLS and CDR2 YYNGEE come from the germline V gene. CDR3 sequence: CASRGSGTVDTGELFF. The CDR3 coding sequence is TGTGCCAGTCGGGGGTCCGGGACTGTTGACACCGGGGAGCTGTTTTTT.

This clone was picked up one time. The same CDR3 arises from other DNA sequences in this sample as well. The CDR3 spells CASSPPGTTDTQYF. The DNA of the CDR3 is TGTGCCAGCTCACCCCCCGGGACCACAGATACGCAGTATTTT. The chain carries TRBV18 and TRBJ2-3; the D call may be TRBD1 or TRBD2 (5 bases each). The germline V gene has CDR1 KGHSH and CDR2 LQKENI. The ends were cut back, 3 bases at V and 2 bases at J, with 9 bases in the middle. CDR3 length: 14 residues.